The 14 T cell receptor beta chains presented below share a single source sample, sequenced in a study of blood T cell repertoires in COVID-19. Data came from immunoSEQ multiplex PCR; TCRdb stores just in-frame clones and leaves some out. The sample consists of about 130,000 clones, more than 75% of them appearing once. The sequencing sample was made of peripheral blood. The receptors here all came from a man between 60 and 75 years old who had recovered from COVID-19.

This clone was found a few times. The genes are TRBV25-1 and TRBJ1-2, with TRBD1 matching over 7 bases. The ends lost 1 base at V and 2 bases at J; junction bases unmatched: 4. The CDR3 contains 15 residues. The germline CDR1 and CDR2 sequences are MGHDK and SYGVNS. In DNA, the CDR3 is TGTGCCAGCAGTGAATCCCAGGGGGTAAACTATGGCTACACCTTC. This gives the protein CASSESQGVNYGYTF.

Here the CDR3 reads CAWRLLTVNTEAFF. The CDR3 DNA sequence: TGTGCCTGGAGGCTCCTGACAGTGAACACTGAAGCTTTCTTT. The V gene is TRBV30, the J gene TRBJ1-1, with a tentative D call TRBD1 (5 bases). The germline V gene encodes CDR1 GTSNPN and CDR2 SVGIG (reference sequence). V was shortened by 3 bases and J by 0 bases, with 11 bases between the two germline ends. The CDR3 extends over 14 amino acids.

CDR3 sequence (DNA): TGTGCCTGGAGTACAGACAGGACGGCCGAAAAACTGTTTTTT. Encoded protein: CAWSTDRTAEKLFF. V usage is TRBV30 and J usage is TRBJ1-4, with D tentatively TRBD1 (6 bases). Germline-derived CDR1 and CDR2 are GTSNPN and SVGIG (reference sequence). The CDR3 is made up of 14 amino acids. Trimming left V 2 bases short and J 8 bases short, with 15 bases between.

The rearrangement joins TRBV3-1 (or the pseudogene TRBV3-2) to TRBJ1-5; possibly TRBD1 for D (5 bases). This CDR3 has 15 residues. The germline CDR1 and CDR2 sequences are LGHDT and YNNKEL (reference sequence). Deletions cut 4 bases from V and 2 bases from J, with 12 bases between. The CDR3 region has the DNA TGTGCCAGCAGCCCAGGAGGGGCGGGCAATCAGCCCCAGCATTTT. This codes for CASSPGGAGNQPQHF.

This clone was observed a few times. The genes are TRBV7-9 and TRBJ1-1; maybe TRBD1 (5 bases). Germline assignment: CDR1 SEHNR and CDR2 FQNEAQ (reference sequence). V lost 3 bases and J lost 3, with 8 bases in between. CDR3 size: 13 residues. The CDR3 region is CASSFSGDTEAFF. For the CDR3, the DNA is TGTGCCAGCAGCTTTTCGGGGGACACTGAAGCTTTCTTT. The variable domain in full, with the rest retrieved from reference TRBV7-9 and TRBJ1-1, is DTGVSQNPRHKITKRGQNVTFRCDPISEHNRLYWYRQTLGQGPEFLTYFQNEAQLEKSRLLSDRFSAERPKGSFSTLEIQRTEQGDSAMYLCASSFSGDTEAFFGQGTRLTVV.

This clone has only a few counts. Other DNA sequences of this sample code for an identical CDR3. This sequence joins TRBV5-1 and TRBJ2-2; no definite D call. CDR1 SGHRS and CDR2 YFSETQ come from the germline V gene. The V end lost 4 bases, the J end lost 2 bases, and 3 bases lay between the germline ends. The CDR3 loop spans 12 amino acids. The CDR3 loop is CASSLNTGELFF. The CDR3 DNA reads as TGCGCCAGCAGCCTAAACACCGGGGAGCTGTTTTTT.

The chain links TRBV3-1 (or the pseudogene TRBV3-2) to TRBJ1-5; perhaps TRBD1 as D (6 bases). The CDR3 spans 16 residues. CDR1 LGHDT and CDR2 YNNKEL come from the germline V gene (reference sequence). V dropped 4 bases and J dropped 1 base, with 14 bases sitting between them. CDR3: CASSPDTGKSNQPQHF. CDR3 nucleotide sequence: TGTGCCAGCAGCCCAGACACAGGGAAAAGCAATCAGCCCCAGCATTTT.

A note on this clone: The germline gene is not matched at one end of the junction; a read error may be the cause. The V call is TRBV29-1, the J call TRBJ1-5; D not certain. The CDR3 has 13 residues. In germline, CDR1 is SQVTM, CDR2 ANQGSEA. CDR3 amino acids: CSVKEYSNQPQHF. The CDR3 DNA reads as TGCAGCGTTAAAGAATATAGCAATCAGCCCCAGCATTTT.

The chain employs TRBV2 and TRBJ2-1; 13 nucleotides line up with TRBD2. The CDR3 consists of 15 residues. V was pared by 6 bases and J by 9 bases, with 8 bases of the junction left unmatched. Germline V gene sequence: CDR1 SNHLY, CDR2 FYNNEI. CDR3: CASRITSGGAGEQFF. In DNA form, the CDR3 reads TGTGCCAGCAGGATAACTAGCGGGGGGGCAGGTGAGCAGTTCTTC.

The chain carries TRBV28 and TRBJ1-2, with 7 bases matching TRBD1. This CDR3 comprises 14 residues. Germline values: CDR1 MDHEN, CDR2 SYDVKM. V gave up 8 bases and J gave up 3 bases; unmatched junction bases: 9. This CDR3 is CASGSIQGHYGYTF. CDR3 bases: TGTGCCAGCGGATCCATACAGGGGCACTATGGCTACACCTTC.

This chain connects TRBV2 to TRBJ2-5; TRBD2 might be the D (5 bases). Germline-derived CDR1 and CDR2 are SNHLY and FYNNEI. The CDR3 consists of 13 residues. Trimming shortened V by 7 bases and J by 5 bases, and 14 bases separated the two germline ends. In DNA, the CDR3 is TGTGCCAGCACACGGGAAAAGAGGGAGACCCAGTACTTC. This encodes CASTREKRETQYF.

This clone was observed a few times. The chain links TRBV6-6 to TRBJ1-2, with no clear D. V lost 4 bases and J lost 7, with 10 bases in between. The CDR3 is made up of 12 amino acids. Germline V gives CDR1 MNHNY, CDR2 SVGAGI (reference sequence). CDR3 residues: CASSSHRVGYTF. The CDR3 nucleotides are TGTGCCAGCAGTTCGCACAGAGTTGGCTACACCTTC.

J is TRBJ2-7 and V is TRBV2; possibly TRBD1 for D (5 bases). V lost 6 bases and J 1 base, leaving 25 bases between the germline ends. CDR3 length: 18 residues. Germline CDR1 and CDR2: SNHLY and FYNNEI. The CDR3 DNA sequence: TGTGCCAGCAGGCAACCGCCCTCAGGGATCCCTAGTTCCTACGAGCAGTACTTC. It specifies CASRQPPSGIPSSYEQYF.

This clone was seen only a few times. This rearrangement joins TRBV4-1 to TRBJ2-1; possibly TRBD2 for D (6 bases). Trimming cost V 4 bases and J 9 bases, with 7 bases left between them. This CDR3 region has 11 residues. In germline, CDR1 is MGHRA, CDR2 YSYEKL. The DNA for the CDR3 is TGCGCCAGCAGCCTTAGCGGTGAGCAGTTCTTC. It translates to CASSLSGEQFF.